A single sample gave rise to the 4 T cell receptor beta chains below, sequenced in a study of Graves' ophthalmopathy and Graves' hyperthyroidism. Amplification from RNA transcripts yielded the TCR beta CDR3 regions. In the first round, RT-PCR was carried out with HTBI primers, and a multiplex PCR formed the second round. Via MiXCR, TCRdb re-called the multiplex PCR reads, giving one row per CDR3 protein. The data show about 1.1 million distinct CDR3 sequences, with about 40% seen just once and 11% held by the top ten. The sequenced sample was peripheral blood or thyroid tissue (not recorded which). Receptor source: an adult man with Graves' hyperthyroidism.

To note about this clonotype: The germline gene is not matched at one end of the junction; a read error may be the cause. The rearrangement uses TRBV7-6 and TRBJ1-3; TRBD1 is a possible D gene (5 bases). This CDR3 comprises 14 residues. Germline CDR1 reads SGHVS; CDR2 reads FNYEAQ. The CDR3, as DNA: TGTGCCAGCAGCTTCGAGGGACCTGGAGACACCATATATTTT. Its protein product is CASSFEGPGDTIYF.

This clonotype was observed many times. The V call is TRBV5-1, the J call TRBJ2-7; TRBD1 agrees at 8 bases. In germline, CDR1 is SGHRS, CDR2 YFSETQ. Germline trimming cut 4 bases from V and 3 bases from J; bases unmatched to any gene: 9. CDR3 length: 15 residues. The CDR3 nucleotides are TGCGCCAGCAGCCCGGAGGGACAGGTGGTCTACGAGCAGTACTTC. Translated, it gives CASSPEGQVVYEQYF.

Of note for this clonotype: The junction departs from the called germline gene at one end, perhaps through a read error. The chain has TRBV4-3 and TRBJ1-2, with TRBD1 identical over 10 bases. The germline V gene encodes CDR1 LGHNA and CDR2 YSLEER. The CDR3 has 18 amino acids. The CDR3 DNA sequence: TGCGCCGGCAGCCCGACGAACTTCGACAGGGGGCAGGCCTATGGCTACACCTTC. This translates into CAGSPTNFDRGQAYGYTF.

This chain connects TRBV7-2 to TRBJ1-1, with a weak D call TRBD1 (5 bases). The CDR3 extends over 13 amino acids. The germline gives CDR1 SGHTA, CDR2 FQGNSA. The V end lost 5 bases, the J end lost 7 bases, and 14 bases lay between the germline ends. The CDR3 DNA reads TGTGCCAGCAGCCTATGGGGCAGGGATGAAGCTTTCTTT. As protein: CASSLWGRDEAFF.